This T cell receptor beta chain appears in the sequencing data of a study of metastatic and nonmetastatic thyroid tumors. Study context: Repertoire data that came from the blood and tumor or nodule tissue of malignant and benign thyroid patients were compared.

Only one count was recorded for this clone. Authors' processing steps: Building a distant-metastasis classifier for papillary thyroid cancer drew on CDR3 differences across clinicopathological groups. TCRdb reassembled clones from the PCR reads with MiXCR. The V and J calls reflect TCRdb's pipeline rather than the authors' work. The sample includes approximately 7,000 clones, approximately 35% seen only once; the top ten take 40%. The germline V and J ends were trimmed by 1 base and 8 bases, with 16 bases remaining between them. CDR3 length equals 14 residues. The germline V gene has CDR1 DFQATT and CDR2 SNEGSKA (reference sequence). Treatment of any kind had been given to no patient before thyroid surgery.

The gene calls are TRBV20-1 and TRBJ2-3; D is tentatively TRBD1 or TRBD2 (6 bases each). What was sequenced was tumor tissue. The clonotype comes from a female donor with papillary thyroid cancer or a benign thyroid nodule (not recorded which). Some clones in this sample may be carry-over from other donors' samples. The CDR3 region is CSARGLATQGTQYF. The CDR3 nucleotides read TGCAGTGCTAGAGGGCTAGCGACACAGGGTACGCAGTATTTT.